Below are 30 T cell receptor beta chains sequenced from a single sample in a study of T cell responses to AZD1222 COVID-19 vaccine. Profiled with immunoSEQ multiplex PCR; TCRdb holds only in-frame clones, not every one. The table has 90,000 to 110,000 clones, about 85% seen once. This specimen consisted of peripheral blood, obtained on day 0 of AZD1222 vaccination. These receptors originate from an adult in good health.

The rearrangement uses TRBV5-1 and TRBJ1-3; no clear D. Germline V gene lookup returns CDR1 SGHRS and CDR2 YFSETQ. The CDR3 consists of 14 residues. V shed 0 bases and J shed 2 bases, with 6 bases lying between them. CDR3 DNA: TGCGCCAGCAGCTTGGTGGCCCCTGGAAACACCATATATTTT. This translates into CASSLVAPGNTIYF.

The CDR3 here is CASSRPREQETQYF. DNA of the CDR3: TGTGCCAGCAGCCGCCCTCGGGAGCAAGAGACCCAGTACTTC. The chain uses TRBV11-2 and TRBJ2-5; D might be TRBD2 (6 bases). The CDR3 is 14 amino acids. Germline V CDR1 and CDR2: SGHAT, FQNNGV. Trimming shortened V by 5 bases and J by 2 bases, and 12 bases separated the two germline ends.

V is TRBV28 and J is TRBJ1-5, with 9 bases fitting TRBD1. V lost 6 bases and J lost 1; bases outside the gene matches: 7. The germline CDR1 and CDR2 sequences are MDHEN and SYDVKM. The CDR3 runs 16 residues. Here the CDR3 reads CASRRQGGESNQPQHF. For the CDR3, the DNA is TGTGCCAGCAGAAGACAGGGGGGGGAAAGCAATCAGCCCCAGCATTTT.

CDR3 residues: CASTGGNEQFF. The CDR3 DNA follows: TGTGCCAGCACTGGGGGGAATGAGCAGTTCTTC. The chain recombines TRBV6-5 with TRBJ2-1, with D perhaps matching TRBD2 (6 bases). CDR3 length equals 11 residues. Germline CDR1 MNHEY, CDR2 SVGAGI. Between the trimmed V and J ends, which lost 7 bases and 7 bases, there was a span of 8 bases.

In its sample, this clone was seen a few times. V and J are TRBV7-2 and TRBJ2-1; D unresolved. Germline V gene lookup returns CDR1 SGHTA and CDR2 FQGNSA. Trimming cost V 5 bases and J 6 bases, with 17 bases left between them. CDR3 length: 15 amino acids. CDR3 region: CASSILAATSNEQFF. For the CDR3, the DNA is TGTGCCAGCAGCATACTTGCAGCGACATCCAATGAGCAGTTCTTC.

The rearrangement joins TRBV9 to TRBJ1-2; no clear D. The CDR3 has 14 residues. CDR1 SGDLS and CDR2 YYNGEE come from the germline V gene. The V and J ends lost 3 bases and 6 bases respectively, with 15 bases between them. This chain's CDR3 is CASSEETSLDGYTF. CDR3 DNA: TGTGCCAGCAGCGAGGAGACAAGCCTCGATGGCTACACCTTC.

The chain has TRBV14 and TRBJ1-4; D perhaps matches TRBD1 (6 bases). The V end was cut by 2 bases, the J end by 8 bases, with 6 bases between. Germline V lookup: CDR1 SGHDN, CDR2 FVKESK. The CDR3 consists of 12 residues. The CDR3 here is CASSQQGEKLFF. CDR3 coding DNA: TGTGCCAGCAGCCAACAGGGGGAAAAACTGTTTTTT.

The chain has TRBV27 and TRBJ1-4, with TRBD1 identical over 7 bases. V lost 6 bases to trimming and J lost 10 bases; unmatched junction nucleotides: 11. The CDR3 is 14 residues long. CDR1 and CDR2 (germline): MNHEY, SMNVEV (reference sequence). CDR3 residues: CASSPDREEVKLFF. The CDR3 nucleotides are TGTGCCAGCAGCCCCGACAGGGAGGAGGTAAAACTGTTTTTT.

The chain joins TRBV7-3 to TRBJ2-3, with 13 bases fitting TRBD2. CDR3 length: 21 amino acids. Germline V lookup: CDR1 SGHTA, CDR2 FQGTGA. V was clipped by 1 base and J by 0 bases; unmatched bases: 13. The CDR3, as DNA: TGTGCCAGCAGCTTAAGGTTGACTAGCGGGGGGCCACGAAATAGCACAGATACGCAGTATTTT. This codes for CASSLRLTSGGPRNSTDTQYF.

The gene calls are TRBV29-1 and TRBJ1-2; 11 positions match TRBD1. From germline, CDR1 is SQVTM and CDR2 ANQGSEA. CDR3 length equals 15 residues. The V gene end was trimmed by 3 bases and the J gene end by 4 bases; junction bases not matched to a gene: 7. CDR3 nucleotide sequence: TGCAGCGTTGAGATGGACAGGGGGCTTACCTATGGCTACACCTTC. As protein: CSVEMDRGLTYGYTF.

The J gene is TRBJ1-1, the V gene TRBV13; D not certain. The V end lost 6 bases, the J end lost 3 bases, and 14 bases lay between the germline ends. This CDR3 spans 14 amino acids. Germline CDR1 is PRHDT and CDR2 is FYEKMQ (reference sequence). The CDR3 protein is CASSWVTRYTEAFF. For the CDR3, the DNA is TGTGCCAGCAGTTGGGTGACTCGGTACACTGAAGCTTTCTTT.

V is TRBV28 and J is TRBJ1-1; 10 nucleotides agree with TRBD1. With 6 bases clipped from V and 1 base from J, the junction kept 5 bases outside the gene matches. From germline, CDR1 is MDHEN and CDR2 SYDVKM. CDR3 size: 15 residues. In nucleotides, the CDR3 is TGTGCCAGCAGCCGCCGGACAGGGGGGAACACTGAAGCTTTCTTT. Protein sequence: CASSRRTGGNTEAFF.

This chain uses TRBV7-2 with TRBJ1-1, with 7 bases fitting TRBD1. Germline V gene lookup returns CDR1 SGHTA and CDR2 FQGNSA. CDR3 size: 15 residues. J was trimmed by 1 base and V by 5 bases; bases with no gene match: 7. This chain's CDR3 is CASSGDREKNTEAFF. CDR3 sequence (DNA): TGTGCCAGCAGCGGAGACAGGGAGAAGAACACTGAAGCTTTCTTT.

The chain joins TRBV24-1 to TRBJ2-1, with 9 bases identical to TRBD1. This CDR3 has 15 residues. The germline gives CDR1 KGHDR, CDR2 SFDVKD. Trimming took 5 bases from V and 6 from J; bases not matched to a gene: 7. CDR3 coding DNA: TGTGCCACCAGTGGGCACAGGGGGCGCCTCAATGAGCAGTTCTTC. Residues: CATSGHRGRLNEQFF.

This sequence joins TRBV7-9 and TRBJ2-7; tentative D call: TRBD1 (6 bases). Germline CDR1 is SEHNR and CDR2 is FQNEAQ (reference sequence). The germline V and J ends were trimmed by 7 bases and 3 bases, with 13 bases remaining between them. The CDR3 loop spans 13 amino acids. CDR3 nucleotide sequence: TGTGCCAGCACAGGGGCAATAGGCTACGAGCAGTACTTC. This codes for CASTGAIGYEQYF.

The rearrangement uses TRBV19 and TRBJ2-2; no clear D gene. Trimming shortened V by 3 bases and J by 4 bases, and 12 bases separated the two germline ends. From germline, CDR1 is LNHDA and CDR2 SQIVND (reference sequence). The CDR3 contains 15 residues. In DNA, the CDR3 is TGTGCCAGTAGTATTCCCCCGACCGGCACCGGGGAGCTGTTTTTT. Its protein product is CASSIPPTGTGELFF.

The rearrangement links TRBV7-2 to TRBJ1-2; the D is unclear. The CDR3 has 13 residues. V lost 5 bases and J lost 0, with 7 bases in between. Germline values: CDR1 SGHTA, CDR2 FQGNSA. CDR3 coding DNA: TGTGCCAGCAGCGCAGCCTCTAACTATGGCTACACCTTC. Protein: CASSAASNYGYTF.

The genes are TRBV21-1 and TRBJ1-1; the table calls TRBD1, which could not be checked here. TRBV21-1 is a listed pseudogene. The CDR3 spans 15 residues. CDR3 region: CARPYKQGGTTEAFF. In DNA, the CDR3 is TGTGCCCGCCCGTACAAACAGGGGGGAACCACTGAAGCTTTCTTT.

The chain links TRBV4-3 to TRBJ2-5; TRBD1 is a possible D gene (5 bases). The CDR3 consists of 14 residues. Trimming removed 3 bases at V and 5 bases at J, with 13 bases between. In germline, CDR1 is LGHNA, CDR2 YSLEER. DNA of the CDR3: TGCGCCAGCAGCCAGGGCCTAAAGGGGGAGACCCAGTACTTC. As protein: CASSQGLKGETQYF.

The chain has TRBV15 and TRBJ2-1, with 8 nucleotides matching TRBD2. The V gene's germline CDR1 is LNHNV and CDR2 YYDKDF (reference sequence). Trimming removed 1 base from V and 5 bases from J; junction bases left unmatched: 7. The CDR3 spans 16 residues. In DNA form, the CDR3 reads TGTGCCACCAGCAGAGGACCGGGACTAGGCGACAATGAGCAGTTCTTC. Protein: CATSRGPGLGDNEQFF.

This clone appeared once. The CDR3 sequence is CASSSGSEAFF. In nucleotides, the CDR3 is TGTGCCAGCAGTTCAGGGTCTGAAGCTTTCTTT. This chain uses TRBV12-3 or TRBV12-4 with TRBJ1-1, with D tentatively TRBD1 (5 bases). The CDR3 has 11 amino acids. V lost 4 bases, J lost 6 bases, and 6 bases lay in between.

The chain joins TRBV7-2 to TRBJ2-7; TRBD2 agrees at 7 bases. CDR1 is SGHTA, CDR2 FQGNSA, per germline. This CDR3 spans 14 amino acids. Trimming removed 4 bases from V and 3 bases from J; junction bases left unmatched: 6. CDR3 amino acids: CASSSASGHYEQYF. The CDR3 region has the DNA TGTGCCAGCAGCTCGGCTAGCGGACACTACGAGCAGTACTTC.

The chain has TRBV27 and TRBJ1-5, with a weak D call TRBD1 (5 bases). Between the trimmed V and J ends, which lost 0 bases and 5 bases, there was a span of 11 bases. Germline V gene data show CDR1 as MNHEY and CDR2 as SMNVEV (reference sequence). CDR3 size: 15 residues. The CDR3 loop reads CASSLSFQGYQPQHF. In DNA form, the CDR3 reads TGTGCCAGCAGTTTATCGTTTCAGGGATATCAGCCCCAGCATTTT.

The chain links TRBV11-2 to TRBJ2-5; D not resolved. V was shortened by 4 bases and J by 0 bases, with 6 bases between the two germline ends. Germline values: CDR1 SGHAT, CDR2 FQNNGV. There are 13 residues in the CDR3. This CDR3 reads CASSSTNQETQYF. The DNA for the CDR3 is TGTGCCAGCAGCTCGACGAACCAAGAGACCCAGTACTTC.

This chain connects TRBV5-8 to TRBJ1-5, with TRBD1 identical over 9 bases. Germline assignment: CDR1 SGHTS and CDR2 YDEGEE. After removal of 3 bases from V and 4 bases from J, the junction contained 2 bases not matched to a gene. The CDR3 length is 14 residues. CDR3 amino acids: CASSYGTGNQPQHF. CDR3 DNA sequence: TGTGCCAGCAGCTACGGGACAGGGAATCAGCCCCAGCATTTT.

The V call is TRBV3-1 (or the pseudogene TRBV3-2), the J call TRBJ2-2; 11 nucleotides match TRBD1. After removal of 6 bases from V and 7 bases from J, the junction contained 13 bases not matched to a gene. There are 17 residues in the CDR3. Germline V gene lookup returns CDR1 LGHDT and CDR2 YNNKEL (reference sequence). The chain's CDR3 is CASSGTWTGGPGGELFF. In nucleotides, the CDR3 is TGTGCCAGCAGTGGGACCTGGACAGGGGGCCCGGGCGGGGAGCTGTTTTTT.

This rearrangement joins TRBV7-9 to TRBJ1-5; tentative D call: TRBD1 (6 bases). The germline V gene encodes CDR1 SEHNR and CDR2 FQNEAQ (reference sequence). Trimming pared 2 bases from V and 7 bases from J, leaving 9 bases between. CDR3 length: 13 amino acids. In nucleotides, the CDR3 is TGTGCCAGCAGCTTACAGGGACAACAGCCCCAGCATTTT. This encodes CASSLQGQQPQHF.

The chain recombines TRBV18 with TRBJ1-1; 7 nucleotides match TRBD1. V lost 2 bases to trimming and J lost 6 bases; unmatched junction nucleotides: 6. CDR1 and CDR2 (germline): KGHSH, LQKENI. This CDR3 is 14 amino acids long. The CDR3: CASSPSTGRAEAFF. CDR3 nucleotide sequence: TGTGCCAGCTCACCATCGACAGGGAGGGCTGAAGCTTTCTTT.

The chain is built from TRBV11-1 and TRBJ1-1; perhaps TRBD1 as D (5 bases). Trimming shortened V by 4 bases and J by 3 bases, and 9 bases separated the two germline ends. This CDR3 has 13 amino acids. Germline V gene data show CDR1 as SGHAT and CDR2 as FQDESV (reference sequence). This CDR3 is CASSSDRYTEAFF. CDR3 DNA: TGTGCCAGCAGCTCAGACAGATACACTGAAGCTTTCTTT. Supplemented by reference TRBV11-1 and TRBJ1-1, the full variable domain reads EAEVAQSPRYKITEKSQAVAFWCDPISGHATLYWYRQILGQGPELLVQFQDESVVDDSQLPKDRFSAERLKGVDSTLKIQPAELGDSAMYLCASSSDRYTEAFFGQGTRLTVV.

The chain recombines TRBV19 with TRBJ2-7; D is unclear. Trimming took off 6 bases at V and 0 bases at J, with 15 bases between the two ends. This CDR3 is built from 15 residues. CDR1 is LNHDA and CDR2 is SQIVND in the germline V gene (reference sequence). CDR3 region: CASRPAGLSSYEQYF. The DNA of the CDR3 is TGTGCCAGTAGACCAGCCGGCCTGAGCTCCTACGAGCAGTACTTC. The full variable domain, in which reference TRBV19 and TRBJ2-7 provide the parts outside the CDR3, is DGGITQSPKYLFRKEGQNVTLSCEQNLNHDAMYWYRQDPGQGLRLIYYSQIVNDFQKGDIAEGYSVSREKKESFPLTVTSAQKNPTAFYLCASRPAGLSSYEQYFGPGTRLTVT.